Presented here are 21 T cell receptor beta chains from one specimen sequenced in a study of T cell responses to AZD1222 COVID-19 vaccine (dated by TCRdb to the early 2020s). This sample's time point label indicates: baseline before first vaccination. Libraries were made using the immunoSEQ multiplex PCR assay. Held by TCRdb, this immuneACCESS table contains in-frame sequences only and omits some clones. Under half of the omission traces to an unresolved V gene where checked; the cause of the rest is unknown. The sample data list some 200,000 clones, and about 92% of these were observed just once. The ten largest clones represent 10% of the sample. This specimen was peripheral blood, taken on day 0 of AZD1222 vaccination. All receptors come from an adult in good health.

This CDR3 reads CASSQDGTSNYEQYF. CDR3 DNA: TGTGCCAGCAGCCAAGATGGGACTAGTAACTACGAGCAGTACTTC. V is TRBV4-2 and J is TRBJ2-7; 8 bases match TRBD2. V gave up 0 bases and J gave up 3 bases; unmatched junction bases: 4. Per germline, CDR1 LGHNA and CDR2 YNFKEQ. This CDR3 has 15 amino acids.

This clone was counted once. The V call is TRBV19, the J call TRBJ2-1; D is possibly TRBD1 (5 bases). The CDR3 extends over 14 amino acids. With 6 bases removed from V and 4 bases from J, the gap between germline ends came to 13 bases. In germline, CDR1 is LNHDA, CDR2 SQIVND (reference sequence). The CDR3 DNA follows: TGTGCCAGTAGCCCCCTTAAGGGGTACAATGAGCAGTTCTTC. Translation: CASSPLKGYNEQFF.

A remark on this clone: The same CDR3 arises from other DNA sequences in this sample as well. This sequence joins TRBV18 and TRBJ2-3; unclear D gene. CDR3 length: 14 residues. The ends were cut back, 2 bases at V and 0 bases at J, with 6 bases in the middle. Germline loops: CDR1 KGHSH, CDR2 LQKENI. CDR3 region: CASSPGISTDTQYF. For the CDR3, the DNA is TGTGCCAGCTCACCAGGAATTAGCACAGATACGCAGTATTTT.

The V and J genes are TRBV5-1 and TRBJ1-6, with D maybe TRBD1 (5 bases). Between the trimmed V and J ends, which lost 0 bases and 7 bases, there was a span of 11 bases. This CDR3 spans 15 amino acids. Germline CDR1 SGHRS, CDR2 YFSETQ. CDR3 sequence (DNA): TGCGCCAGCAGCTTGGGGGGGACGGAAAATTCACCCCTCCACTTT. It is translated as CASSLGGTENSPLHF.

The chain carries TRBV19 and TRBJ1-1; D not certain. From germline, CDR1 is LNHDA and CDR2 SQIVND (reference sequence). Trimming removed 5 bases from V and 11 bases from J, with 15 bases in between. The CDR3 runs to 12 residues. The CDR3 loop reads CASSSAPDRAFF. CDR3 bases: TGTGCCAGTAGTTCAGCTCCGGACCGGGCTTTCTTT.

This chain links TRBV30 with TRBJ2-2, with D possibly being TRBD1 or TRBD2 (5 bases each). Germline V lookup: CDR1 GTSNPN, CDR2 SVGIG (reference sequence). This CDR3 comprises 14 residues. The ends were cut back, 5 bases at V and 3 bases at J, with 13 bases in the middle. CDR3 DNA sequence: TGTGCCTGGGCCGGGACGGTGTACACCGGGGAGCTGTTTTTT. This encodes CAWAGTVYTGELFF.

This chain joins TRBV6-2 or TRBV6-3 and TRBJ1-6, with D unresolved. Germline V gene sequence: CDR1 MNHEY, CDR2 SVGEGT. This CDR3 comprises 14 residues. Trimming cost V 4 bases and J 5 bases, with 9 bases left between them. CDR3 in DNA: TGTGCCAGCAGTTCACAGCACAATAATTCACCCCTCCACTTT. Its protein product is CASSSQHNNSPLHF.

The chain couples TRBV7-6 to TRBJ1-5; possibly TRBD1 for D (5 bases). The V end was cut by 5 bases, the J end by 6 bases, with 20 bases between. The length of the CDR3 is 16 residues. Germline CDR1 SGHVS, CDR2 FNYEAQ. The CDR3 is CASSATSGTFSQPQHF. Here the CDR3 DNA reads TGTGCCAGCAGCGCAACCTCCGGGACCTTTAGTCAGCCCCAGCATTTT.

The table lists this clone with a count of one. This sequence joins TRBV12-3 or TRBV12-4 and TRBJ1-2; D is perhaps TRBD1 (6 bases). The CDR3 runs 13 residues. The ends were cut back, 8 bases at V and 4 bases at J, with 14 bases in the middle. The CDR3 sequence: CASYPGAPYGYTF. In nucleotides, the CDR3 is TGTGCCAGCTACCCGGGGGCGCCCTATGGCTACACCTTC.

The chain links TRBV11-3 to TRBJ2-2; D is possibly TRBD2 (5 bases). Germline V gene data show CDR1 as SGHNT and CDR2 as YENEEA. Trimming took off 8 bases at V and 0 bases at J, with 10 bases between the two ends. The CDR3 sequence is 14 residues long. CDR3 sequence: CASSRVTNTGELFF. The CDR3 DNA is TGTGCCAGCTCGCGGGTAACGAACACCGGGGAGCTGTTTTTT.

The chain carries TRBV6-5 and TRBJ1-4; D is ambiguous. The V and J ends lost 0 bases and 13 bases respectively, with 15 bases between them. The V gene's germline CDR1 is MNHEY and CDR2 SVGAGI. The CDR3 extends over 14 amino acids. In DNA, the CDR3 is TGTGCCAGCAGTTACTCGGCAGGACCGGATGGACTGTTTTTT. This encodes CASSYSAGPDGLFF.

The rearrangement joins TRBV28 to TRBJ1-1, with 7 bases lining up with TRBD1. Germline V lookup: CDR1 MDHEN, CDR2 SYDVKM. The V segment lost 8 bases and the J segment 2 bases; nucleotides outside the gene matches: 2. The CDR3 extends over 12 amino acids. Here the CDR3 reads CASRDRNTEAFF. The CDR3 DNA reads TGTGCCAGCCGGGACAGAAACACTGAAGCTTTCTTT.

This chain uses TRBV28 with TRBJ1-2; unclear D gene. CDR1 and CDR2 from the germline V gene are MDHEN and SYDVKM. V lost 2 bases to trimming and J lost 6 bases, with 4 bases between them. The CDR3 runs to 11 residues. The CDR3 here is CASSLIDGYTF. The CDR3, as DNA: TGTGCCAGCAGTTTAATCGATGGCTACACCTTC.

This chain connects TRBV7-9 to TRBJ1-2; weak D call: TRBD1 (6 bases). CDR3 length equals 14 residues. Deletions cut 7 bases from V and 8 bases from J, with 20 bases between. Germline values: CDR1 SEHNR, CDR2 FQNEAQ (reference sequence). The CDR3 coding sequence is TGTGCCAGCAACCAGGACAGTGCCTTGGGCGGCTACACCTTC. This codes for CASNQDSALGGYTF.

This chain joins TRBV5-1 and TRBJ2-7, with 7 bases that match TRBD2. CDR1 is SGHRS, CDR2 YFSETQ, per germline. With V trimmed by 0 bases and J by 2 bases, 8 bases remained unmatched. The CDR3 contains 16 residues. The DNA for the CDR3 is TGCGCCAGCAGCTTGGGGCCGCGGGAGACCACCTACGAGCAGTACTTC. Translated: CASSLGPRETTYEQYF.

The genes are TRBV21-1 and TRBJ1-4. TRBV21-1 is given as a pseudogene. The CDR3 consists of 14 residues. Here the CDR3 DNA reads TGTGCCAGCACCCCGGGCCTGTCGGAGGAAAAACTGTTTTTT. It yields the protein CASTPGLSEEKLFF.

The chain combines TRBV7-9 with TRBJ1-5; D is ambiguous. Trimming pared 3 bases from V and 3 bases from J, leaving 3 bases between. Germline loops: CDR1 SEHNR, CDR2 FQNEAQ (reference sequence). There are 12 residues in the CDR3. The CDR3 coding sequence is TGTGCCAGCAGCTTTAACAATCAGCCCCAGCATTTT. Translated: CASSFNNQPQHF.

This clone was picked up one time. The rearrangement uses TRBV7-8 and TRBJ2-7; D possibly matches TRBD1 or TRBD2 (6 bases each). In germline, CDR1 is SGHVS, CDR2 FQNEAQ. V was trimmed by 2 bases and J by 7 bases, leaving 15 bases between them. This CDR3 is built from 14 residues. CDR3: CASSLRGPLEEQYV. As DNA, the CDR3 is TGTGCCAGCAGCTTACGGGGGCCCCTTGAAGAGCAGTACGTC.

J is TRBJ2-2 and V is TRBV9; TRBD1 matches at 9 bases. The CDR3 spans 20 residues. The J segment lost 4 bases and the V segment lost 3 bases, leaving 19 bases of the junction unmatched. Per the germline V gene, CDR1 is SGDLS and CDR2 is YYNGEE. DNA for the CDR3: TGTGCCAGCAGCGGTCAGGACACAGGGGGCGCTTATCGGGTCACCGGGGAGCTGTTTTTT. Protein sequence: CASSGQDTGGAYRVTGELFF.

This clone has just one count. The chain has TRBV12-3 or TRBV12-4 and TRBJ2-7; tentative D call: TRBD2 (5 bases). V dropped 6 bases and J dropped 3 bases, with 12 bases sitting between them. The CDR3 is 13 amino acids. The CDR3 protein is CASSRDQGYEQYV. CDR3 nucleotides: TGTGCCAGCAGCCGGGATCAAGGCTACGAGCAGTACGTC.

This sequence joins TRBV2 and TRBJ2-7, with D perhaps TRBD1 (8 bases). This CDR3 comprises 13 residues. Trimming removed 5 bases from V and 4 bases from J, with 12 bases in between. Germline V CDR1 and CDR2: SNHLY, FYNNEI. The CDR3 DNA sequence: TGTGCCAGCAGTCTACAGGGGGGGTACGAGCAGTACGTC. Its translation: CASSLQGGYEQYV.